A single sample is the source of the 15 T cell receptor beta chains below, sequenced in a study of blood T cell repertoires in COVID-19. Sequenced by immunoSEQ multiplex PCR; TCRdb stores in-frame clones only, minus some. The sample has about 34,000 clones; approximately 91% are singletons. Material: peripheral blood. The receptors derive from a man aged 60 to 69 with active or convalescent COVID-19.

The V gene is TRBV27, the J gene TRBJ2-3, with TRBD2 matching over 11 bases. This CDR3 contains 20 residues. The J segment lost 2 bases and the V segment lost 5 bases, leaving 18 bases of the junction unmatched. CDR1 and CDR2 (germline): MNHEY, SMNVEV (reference sequence). The CDR3 sequence is CASSAGFGTFSGGATDTQYF. CDR3 coding DNA: TGTGCCAGCAGTGCGGGATTCGGGACATTTAGCGGGGGGGCCACAGATACGCAGTATTTT.

The chain recombines TRBV3-1 (or the pseudogene TRBV3-2) with TRBJ1-6, with TRBD1 identical over 7 bases. Per germline, CDR1 LGHDT and CDR2 YNNKEL (reference sequence). This CDR3 comprises 15 residues. After removal of 3 bases from V and 8 bases from J, the junction contained 7 bases not matched to a gene. CDR3 in amino acids: CASSQRDREHSPLHF. CDR3 bases: TGTGCCAGCAGCCAGAGGGACAGAGAACATTCACCCCTCCACTTT.

The chain couples TRBV6-6 to TRBJ1-5; TRBD1 matches 7 bases. The V segment lost 7 bases and the J segment 0 bases; nucleotides outside the gene matches: 3. CDR3 length equals 14 residues. Per the germline V gene, CDR1 is MNHNY and CDR2 is SVGAGI (reference sequence). This CDR3 is CASTTGNSNQPQHF. CDR3 bases: TGTGCCAGCACGACAGGGAATAGCAATCAGCCCCAGCATTTT.

The chain joins TRBV28 to TRBJ1-4; TRBD1 matches 8 bases. The CDR3 contains 16 residues. The germline V gene encodes CDR1 MDHEN and CDR2 SYDVKM. J lost 2 bases, V lost 7 bases, and 9 bases had no gene match. CDR3 DNA: TGTGCCAGCAACCTGGACAGGGCGTCGACTAATGAAAAACTGTTTTTT. Its translation: CASNLDRASTNEKLFF.

The rearrangement links TRBV27 to TRBJ1-2; D might be TRBD1 (5 bases). Germline-derived CDR1 and CDR2 are MNHEY and SMNVEV (reference sequence). This CDR3 is 14 amino acids long. The V end was cut by 6 bases, the J end by 4 bases, with 15 bases between. CDR3 bases: TGTGCCAGCAGGGAGTGGGGGGAGGGCTATGGCTACACCTTC. The encoded protein is CASREWGEGYGYTF.

V and J are TRBV25-1 and TRBJ1-6; D not resolved. Trimming shortened V by 2 bases and J by 5 bases, and 13 bases separated the two germline ends. CDR3 size: 16 residues. The V gene's germline CDR1 is MGHDK and CDR2 SYGVNS. CDR3 residues: CASSEKWRVNNSPLHF. CDR3 bases: TGTGCCAGCAGTGAAAAGTGGAGGGTGAATAATTCACCCCTCCACTTT.

The chain employs TRBV6-5 and TRBJ1-5, with D unresolved. The V end was cut by 4 bases, the J end by 6 bases, with 16 bases between. This CDR3 comprises 15 residues. Per germline, CDR1 MNHEY and CDR2 SVGAGI. DNA of the CDR3: TGTGCCAGCAGTTCGGCCTCAGGCGCCTTTCAGCCCCAGCATTTT. It specifies CASSSASGAFQPQHF.

The chain combines TRBV10-2 with TRBJ2-7, with 9 bases fitting TRBD1. Per the germline V gene, CDR1 is WSHSY and CDR2 is SAAADI. The CDR3 sequence is 16 residues long. The V and J ends lost 8 bases and 3 bases, in that order; junction bases with no gene match: 14. The CDR3 region is CASRPTTGQGFYEQYF. The CDR3 coding sequence is TGCGCCAGCCGACCTACGACGGGACAGGGCTTCTACGAGCAGTACTTC.

The chain uses TRBV27 and TRBJ2-1; 10 nucleotides align to TRBD2. CDR1 and CDR2 (germline): MNHEY, SMNVEV (reference sequence). Losses at the gene ends were 2 bases for V and 1 base for J; bases not matched to a gene: 5. This CDR3 region has 17 residues. CDR3 DNA sequence: TGTGCCAGCAGTTTACGTGAACTAGCGGGGTCCTACAATGAGCAGTTCTTC. Encoded protein: CASSLRELAGSYNEQFF.

The genes are TRBV19 and TRBJ2-2, with a possible D match to TRBD1 (5 bases). The CDR3 is made up of 18 amino acids. The V gene lost 7 bases and the J gene lost 0 bases, with 21 bases spanning the gap. Germline loops: CDR1 LNHDA, CDR2 SQIVND (reference sequence). CDR3 amino acids: CASNMGRREPSNTGELFF. The CDR3 nucleotides read TGTGCCAGTAACATGGGCCGCAGGGAACCCTCGAACACCGGGGAGCTGTTTTTT.

J is TRBJ2-3 and V is TRBV15; no reliable D call. CDR3 length: 14 residues. Germline assignment: CDR1 LNHNV and CDR2 YYDKDF (reference sequence). The V end lost 1 base, the J end lost 9 bases, and 14 bases lay between the germline ends. For the CDR3, the DNA is TGTGCCACCAGCAGAGCGACTCCTCCCGGGACGCAGTATTTT. This codes for CATSRATPPGTQYF.

The genes are TRBV18 and TRBJ2-4, with 7 bases aligning to TRBD2. There are 16 residues in the CDR3. V lost 6 bases, J lost 1 base, and 9 bases stayed unmatched. The V gene's germline CDR1 is KGHSH and CDR2 LQKENI. The CDR3 loop is CASSPSVGGAKNIQYF. The CDR3 DNA sequence: TGTGCCAGCTCCCCCTCAGTGGGGGGGGCCAAAAACATTCAGTACTTC.

The chain carries TRBV7-2 and TRBJ1-1; 8 positions match TRBD1. The CDR3 is made up of 12 amino acids. Germline V lookup: CDR1 SGHTA, CDR2 FQGNSA. Trimming removed 5 bases from V and 10 bases from J; junction bases left unmatched: 6. The CDR3 spells CASSITGGVAFF. CDR3 in DNA: TGTGCCAGCAGCATAACAGGGGGAGTAGCTTTCTTT. Full variable domain (rest looked up from reference TRBV7-2 and TRBJ1-1): GAGVSQSPSNKVTEKGKDVELRCDPISGHTALYWYRQSLGQGLEFLIYFQGNSAPDKSGLPSDRFSAERTGGSVSTLTIQRTQQEDSAVYLCASSITGGVAFFGQGTRLTVV.

The CDR3 protein is CASSPRWADGYTF. In DNA, the CDR3 is TGTGCCAGCTCACCACGCTGGGCCGACGGCTACACCTTC. The chain joins TRBV18 to TRBJ1-2; no definite D call. The CDR3 runs to 13 residues. V gave up 1 base and J gave up 8 bases, with 11 bases separating them. Germline assignment: CDR1 KGHSH and CDR2 LQKENI.

The rearrangement uses TRBV11-3 and TRBJ1-1; tentatively, D is TRBD1 (5 bases). Germline V gives CDR1 SGHNT, CDR2 YENEEA. V lost 7 bases to trimming and J lost 3 bases, with 9 bases between them. The CDR3 sequence is 12 residues long. The CDR3 DNA reads as TGTGCCAGCAAGAAAGGGGACACTGAAGCTTTCTTT. This gives the protein CASKKGDTEAFF.